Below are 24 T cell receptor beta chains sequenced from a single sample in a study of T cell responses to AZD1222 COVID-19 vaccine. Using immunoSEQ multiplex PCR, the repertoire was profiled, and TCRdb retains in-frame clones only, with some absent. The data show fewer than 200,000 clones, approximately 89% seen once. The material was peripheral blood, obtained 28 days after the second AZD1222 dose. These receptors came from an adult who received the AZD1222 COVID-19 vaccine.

DNA of the CDR3: TGTGCCAGCAGTTACACCGGGACAACGACGGAGACCCAGTACTTC. It specifies CASSYTGTTTETQYF. The rearrangement uses TRBV6-2 or TRBV6-3 and TRBJ2-5, with D possibly being TRBD1 (6 bases). Germline V gene data show CDR1 as MNHEY and CDR2 as SVGEGT. The V and J ends lost 2 bases and 5 bases respectively, with 15 bases between them. CDR3 size: 15 residues.

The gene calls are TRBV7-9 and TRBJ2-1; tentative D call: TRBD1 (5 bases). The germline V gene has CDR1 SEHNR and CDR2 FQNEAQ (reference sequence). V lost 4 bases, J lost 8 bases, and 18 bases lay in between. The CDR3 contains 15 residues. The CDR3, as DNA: TGTGCCAGCAGCTCCAGGGAAGGGCTAACGGATGAGCAGTTCTTC. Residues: CASSSREGLTDEQFF.

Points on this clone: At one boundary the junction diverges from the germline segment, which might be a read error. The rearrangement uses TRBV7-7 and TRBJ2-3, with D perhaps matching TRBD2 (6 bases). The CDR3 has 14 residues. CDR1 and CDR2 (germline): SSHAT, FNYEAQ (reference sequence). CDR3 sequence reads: CASSSGTDTDTQYF. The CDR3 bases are TGTGCTAGCAGCTCCGGGACTGACACAGATACGCAGTATTTT.

The CDR3 region is CASSPTSGRYKEQYF. CDR3 sequence (DNA): TGTGCCAGCAGCCCGACTAGCGGGAGATATAAGGAGCAGTACTTC. V is TRBV11-2 and J is TRBJ2-7, with TRBD2 matching over 12 bases. The CDR3 length is 15 residues. Germline V CDR1 and CDR2: SGHAT, FQNNGV. The trim removed 5 bases at V and 7 bases at J, leaving 9 bases unmatched.

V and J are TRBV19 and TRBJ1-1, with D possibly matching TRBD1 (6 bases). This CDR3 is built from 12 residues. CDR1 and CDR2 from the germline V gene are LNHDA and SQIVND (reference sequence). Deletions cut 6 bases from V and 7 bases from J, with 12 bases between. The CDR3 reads CASRTGTLEAFF. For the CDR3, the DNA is TGTGCCAGTAGAACAGGGACGCTTGAAGCTTTCTTT.

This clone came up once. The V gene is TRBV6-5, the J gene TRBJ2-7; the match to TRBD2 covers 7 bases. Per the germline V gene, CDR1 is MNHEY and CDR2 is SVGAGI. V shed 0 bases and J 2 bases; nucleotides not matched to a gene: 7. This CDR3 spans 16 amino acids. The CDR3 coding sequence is TGTGCCAGCAGTTACTCGATCGCTAGCGGCACCTACGAGCAGTACTTC. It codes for CASSYSIASGTYEQYF.

The CDR3 DNA follows: TGTGCCAGCAGCTTACGGTCTACAGGGTTCACAGATACGCAGTATTTT. Protein: CASSLRSTGFTDTQYF. This chain uses TRBV7-2 with TRBJ2-3, with a possible D match to TRBD1 (6 bases). The CDR3 runs 16 residues. Deletions cut 2 bases from V and 2 bases from J, with 14 bases between. Germline-derived CDR1 and CDR2 are SGHTA and FQGNSA.

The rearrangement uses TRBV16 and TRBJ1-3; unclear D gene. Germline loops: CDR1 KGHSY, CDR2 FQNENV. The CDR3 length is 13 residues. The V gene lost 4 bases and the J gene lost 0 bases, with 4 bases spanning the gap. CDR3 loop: CASSRPSGNTIYF. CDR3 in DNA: TGTGCCAGCAGCCGGCCCTCTGGAAACACCATATATTTT.

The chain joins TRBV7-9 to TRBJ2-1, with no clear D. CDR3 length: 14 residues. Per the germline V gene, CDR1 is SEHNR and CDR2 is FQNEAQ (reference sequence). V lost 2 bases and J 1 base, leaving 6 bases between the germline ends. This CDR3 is CASSLCESYNEQFF. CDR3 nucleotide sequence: TGTGCCAGCAGCTTATGTGAGTCCTACAATGAGCAGTTCTTC.

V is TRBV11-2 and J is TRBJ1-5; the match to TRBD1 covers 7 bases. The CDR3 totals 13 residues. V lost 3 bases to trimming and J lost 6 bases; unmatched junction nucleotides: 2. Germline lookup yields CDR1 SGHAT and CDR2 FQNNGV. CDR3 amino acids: CASSLAGGQPQHF. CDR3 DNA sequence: TGTGCCAGCAGCTTGGCAGGGGGTCAGCCCCAGCATTTT.

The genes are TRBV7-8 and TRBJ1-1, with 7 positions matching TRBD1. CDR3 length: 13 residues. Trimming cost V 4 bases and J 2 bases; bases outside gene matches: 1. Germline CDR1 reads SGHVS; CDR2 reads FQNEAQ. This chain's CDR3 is CASSYRGNTEAFF. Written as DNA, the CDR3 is TGTGCCAGCAGCTACAGGGGAAACACTGAAGCTTTCTTT.

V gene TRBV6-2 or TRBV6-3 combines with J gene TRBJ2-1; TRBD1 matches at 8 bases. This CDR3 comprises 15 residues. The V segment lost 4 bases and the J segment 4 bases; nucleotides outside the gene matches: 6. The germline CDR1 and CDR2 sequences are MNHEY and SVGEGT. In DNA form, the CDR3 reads TGTGCCAGCAGTTCTATCGGGACAGGATACAATGAGCAGTTCTTC. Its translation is CASSSIGTGYNEQFF.

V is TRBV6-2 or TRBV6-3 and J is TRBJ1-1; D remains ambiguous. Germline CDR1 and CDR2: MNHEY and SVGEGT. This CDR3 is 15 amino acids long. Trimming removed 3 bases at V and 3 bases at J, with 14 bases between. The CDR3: CASSYLRVVDTEAFF. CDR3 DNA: TGTGCCAGCAGTTATTTGAGGGTCGTGGACACTGAAGCTTTCTTT.

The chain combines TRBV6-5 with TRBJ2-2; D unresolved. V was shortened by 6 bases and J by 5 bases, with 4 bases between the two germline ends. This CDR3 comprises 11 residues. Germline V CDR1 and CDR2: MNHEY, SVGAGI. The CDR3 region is CASRITGELFF. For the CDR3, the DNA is TGTGCCAGCAGGATTACCGGGGAGCTGTTTTTT.

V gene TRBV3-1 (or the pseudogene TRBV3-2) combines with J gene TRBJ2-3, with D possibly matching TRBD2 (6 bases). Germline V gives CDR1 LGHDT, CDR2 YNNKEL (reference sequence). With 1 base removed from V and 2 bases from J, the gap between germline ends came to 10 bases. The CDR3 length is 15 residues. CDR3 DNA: TGTGCCAGCAGCCAAGTTGGAGGGAACACAGATACGCAGTATTTT. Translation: CASSQVGGNTDTQYF.

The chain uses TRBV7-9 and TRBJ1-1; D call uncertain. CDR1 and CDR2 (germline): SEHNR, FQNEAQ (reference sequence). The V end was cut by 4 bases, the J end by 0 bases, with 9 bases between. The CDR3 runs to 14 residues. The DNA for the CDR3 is TGTGCCAGCAGCTCTCGGGCGCTGAACACTGAAGCTTTCTTT. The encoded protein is CASSSRALNTEAFF.

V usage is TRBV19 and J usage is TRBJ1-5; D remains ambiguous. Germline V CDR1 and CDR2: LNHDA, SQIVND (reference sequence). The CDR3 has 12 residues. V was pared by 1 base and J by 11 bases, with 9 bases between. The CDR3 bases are TGTGCCAGTAGTATAGTCCCCGGTGCCCAGCATTTT. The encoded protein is CASSIVPGAQHF.

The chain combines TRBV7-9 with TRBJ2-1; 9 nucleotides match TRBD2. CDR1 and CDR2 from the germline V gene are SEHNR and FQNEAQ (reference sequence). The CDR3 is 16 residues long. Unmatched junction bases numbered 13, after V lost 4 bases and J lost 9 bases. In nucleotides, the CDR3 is TGTGCCAGCAGCTCCCGGGGAGCGGGAGGAGGGGGTGAGCAGTTCTTC. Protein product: CASSSRGAGGGGEQFF.

The CDR3 loop reads CASSRRGTGDNEKLFF. In DNA, the CDR3 is TGTGCCAGCAGCCGGAGGGGGACAGGGGATAATGAAAAACTGTTTTTT. The chain joins TRBV2 to TRBJ1-4; 10 bases are a match to TRBD1. The CDR3 is 16 residues long. The J segment lost 4 bases and the V segment lost 6 bases, leaving 8 bases of the junction unmatched. CDR1 and CDR2 (germline): SNHLY, FYNNEI. The variable domain in full, completed from reference TRBV2 and TRBJ1-4, reads EPEVTQTPSHQVTQMGQEVILRCVPISNHLYFYWYRQILGQKVEFLVSFYNNEISEKSEIFDDQFSVERPDGSNFTLKIRSTKLEDSAMYFCASSRRGTGDNEKLFFGSGTQLSVL.

The CDR3 bases are TGTGCCAGTAGTCCCCCTGGACAGGGCCTTTTTAAAGAACTGTTTTTT. Translating gives CASSPPGQGLFKELFF. The chain is built from TRBV19 and TRBJ1-4, with 8 bases identical to TRBD1. The V gene end was trimmed by 5 bases and the J gene end by 12 bases; junction bases not matched to a gene: 17. The CDR3 has 16 residues. Germline CDR1 LNHDA, CDR2 SQIVND (reference sequence).

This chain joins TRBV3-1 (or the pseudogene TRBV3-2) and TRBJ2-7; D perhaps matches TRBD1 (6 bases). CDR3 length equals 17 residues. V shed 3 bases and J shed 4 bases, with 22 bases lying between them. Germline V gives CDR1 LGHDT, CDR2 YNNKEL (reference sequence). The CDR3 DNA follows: TGTGCCAGCAGCCACTCTGGGGGCGGCATCTACCTTTACGAGCAGTACTTC. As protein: CASSHSGGGIYLYEQYF.

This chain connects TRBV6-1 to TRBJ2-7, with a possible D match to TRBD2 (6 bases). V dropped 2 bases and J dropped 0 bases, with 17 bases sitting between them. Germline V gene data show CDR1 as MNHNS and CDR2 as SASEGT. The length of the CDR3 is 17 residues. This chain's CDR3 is CASSEIVGTEVSYEQYF. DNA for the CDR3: TGTGCCAGCAGTGAAATCGTGGGGACTGAAGTCTCCTACGAGCAGTACTTC.

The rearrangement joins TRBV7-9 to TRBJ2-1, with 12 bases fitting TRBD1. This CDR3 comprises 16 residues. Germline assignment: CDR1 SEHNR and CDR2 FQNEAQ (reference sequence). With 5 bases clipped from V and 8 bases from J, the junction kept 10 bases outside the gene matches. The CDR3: CASSPPRDRGRYEQFF. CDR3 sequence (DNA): TGTGCCAGCAGCCCCCCTCGGGACAGGGGGCGGTATGAGCAGTTCTTC.

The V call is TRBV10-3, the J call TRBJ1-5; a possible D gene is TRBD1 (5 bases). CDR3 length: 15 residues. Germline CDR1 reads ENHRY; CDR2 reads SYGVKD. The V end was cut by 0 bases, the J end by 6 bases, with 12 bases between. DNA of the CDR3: TGTGCCATCAGTGAGTCGAACATAGGGGTTCAGCCCCAGCATTTT. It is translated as CAISESNIGVQPQHF.